These 20 T cell receptor beta chains share one sample of origin, sequenced in a study of cytomegalovirus exposure and HLA in healthy donors. The PCR was carried out with 60 Vbeta primers and 13 Jbeta primers. The assay was immunoSEQ multiplex PCR, and TCRdb's table has in-frame clones only and misses some. The table has 150,000 to 200,000 clones, roughly 78% seen once. Sequencing was carried out using PBMCs. These TCRs come from a woman in her 50s in good health and CMV-seropositive.

This rearrangement joins TRBV28 to TRBJ1-1; 7 bases line up with TRBD1. The ends lost 6 bases at V and 1 base at J; junction bases unmatched: 5. Looked up from germline, CDR1 is MDHEN and CDR2 is SYDVKM. The CDR3 has 14 residues. CDR3 loop: CASRQGLRNTEAFF. The CDR3 region has the DNA TGTGCCAGCAGACAGGGGCTAAGGAACACTGAAGCTTTCTTT.

The chain carries TRBV2 and TRBJ2-2; maybe TRBD1 (6 bases). The germline V gene encodes CDR1 SNHLY and CDR2 FYNNEI. The V and J ends lost 5 bases and 4 bases respectively, with 14 bases between them. The CDR3 is 15 residues long. The CDR3 DNA follows: TGTGCCAGCAGTCCACAACAGGGCCGCACCGGGGAGCTGTTTTTT. Protein sequence: CASSPQQGRTGELFF.

This clone was observed once. This chain uses TRBV7-9 with TRBJ2-7; weak D call: TRBD2 (9 bases). V shed 5 bases and J shed 5 bases, with 31 bases lying between them. The germline V gene has CDR1 SEHNR and CDR2 FQNEAQ (reference sequence). The CDR3 is 19 residues long. The CDR3 DNA reads as TGTGCCAGCAGCGGTCAGGGGGCTAGCGGGAACACGGCGGGGCACGAGCAGTACTTC. Protein product: CASSGQGASGNTAGHEQYF. The variable domain in full, with the rest retrieved from reference TRBV7-9 and TRBJ2-7, is DTGVSQNPRHKITKRGQNVTFRCDPISEHNRLYWYRQTLGQGPEFLTYFQNEAQLEKSRLLSDRFSAERPKGSFSTLEIQRTEQGDSAMYLCASSGQGASGNTAGHEQYFGPGTRLTVT.

In the case of this clone: Other nucleotide sequences from this sample produce the same CDR3. The chain employs TRBV19 and TRBJ1-2; D may be TRBD1 (5 bases). Germline-derived CDR1 and CDR2 are LNHDA and SQIVND (reference sequence). The CDR3 has 13 residues. Trimming took 2 bases from V and 2 from J, leaving 6 bases between them. CDR3 residues: CASSIQGNYGYTF. DNA for the CDR3: TGTGCCAGTAGTATACAGGGAAACTATGGCTACACCTTC.

The chain combines TRBV14 with TRBJ1-6; D is ambiguous. The V and J ends lost 4 bases and 10 bases respectively, with 8 bases between them. Per the germline V gene, CDR1 is SGHDN and CDR2 is FVKESK. This CDR3 contains 12 residues. In DNA, the CDR3 is TGTGCCAGCAGCCGAGGAGGGTCACCCCTCCACTTT. It translates to CASSRGGSPLHF.

The chain links TRBV7-2 to TRBJ2-3; D remains ambiguous. Per germline, CDR1 SGHTA and CDR2 FQGNSA. This CDR3 spans 14 amino acids. Trimming pared 3 bases from V and 2 bases from J, leaving 9 bases between. The CDR3 DNA follows: TGTGCCAGCAGCTTGCTCAGGTTCACAGATACGCAGTATTTT. Translation: CASSLLRFTDTQYF.

This clone was observed a handful of times. The rearrangement uses TRBV9 and TRBJ2-3; TRBD2 aligns across 14 bases. V lost 3 bases, J lost 5 bases, and 2 bases stayed unmatched. This CDR3 is 15 amino acids long. Germline CDR1 and CDR2: SGDLS and YYNGEE. CDR3 sequence: CASSGGLAGVDTQYF. The CDR3 nucleotides are TGTGCCAGCAGCGGGGGACTAGCGGGAGTAGATACGCAGTATTTT.

The chain's CDR3 is CASKRGWTDTNYGYTF. CDR3 DNA sequence: TGCGCCAGCAAAAGGGGCTGGACGGATACTAACTATGGCTACACCTTC. V and J are TRBV4-1 and TRBJ1-2, with a possible D match to TRBD1 (5 bases). This CDR3 has 16 residues. V dropped 7 bases and J dropped 0 bases, with 18 bases sitting between them. Germline V CDR1 and CDR2: MGHRA, YSYEKL.

This CDR3 reads CASSVGTGGGKLFF. The CDR3 DNA reads TGTGCCAGCAGTGTCGGGACAGGGGGCGGAAAACTGTTTTTT. The rearrangement joins TRBV27 to TRBJ1-4; 12 bases map to TRBD1. Germline CDR1 and CDR2: MNHEY and SMNVEV (reference sequence). V lost 5 bases to trimming and J lost 10 bases; unmatched junction nucleotides: 5. This CDR3 has 14 residues. Supplemented by reference TRBV27 and TRBJ1-4, the full variable domain reads EAQVTQNPRYLITVTGKKLTVTCSQNMNHEYMSWYRQDPGLGLRQIYYSMNVEVTDKGDVPEGYKVSRKEKRNFPLILESPSPNQTSLYFCASSVGTGGGKLFFGSGTQLSVL.

The chain joins TRBV28 to TRBJ2-1; 9 bases line up with TRBD1. Trimming removed 6 bases from V and 2 bases from J; junction bases left unmatched: 8. This CDR3 is built from 16 residues. Germline CDR1 and CDR2: MDHEN and SYDVKM. CDR3 in amino acids: CASRPLRDRAYNEQFF. The CDR3 DNA is TGTGCCAGCAGGCCACTCCGGGACAGGGCCTACAATGAGCAGTTCTTC.

The chain carries TRBV9 and TRBJ1-2, with D perhaps TRBD1 (6 bases). The V gene's germline CDR1 is SGDLS and CDR2 YYNGEE. V shed 4 bases and J shed 6 bases, with 13 bases lying between them. The CDR3 contains 13 residues. The CDR3 protein is CASSFDRNDGYTF. DNA of the CDR3: TGTGCCAGCAGCTTTGACAGGAATGATGGCTACACCTTC.

The chain joins TRBV10-3 to TRBJ1-3; TRBD1 might be the D (5 bases). Deletions cut 10 bases from V and 0 bases from J, with 19 bases between. Germline loops: CDR1 ENHRY, CDR2 SYGVKD. The CDR3 covers 16 residues. CDR3 in DNA: TGTGCCACTCATACCGGACAAGGCACCTCTGGAAACACCATATATTTT. Encoded protein: CATHTGQGTSGNTIYF.

The J gene is TRBJ1-2, the V gene TRBV4-2, with D hard to call. This CDR3 comprises 13 residues. Germline values: CDR1 LGHNA, CDR2 YNFKEQ. Trimming removed 0 bases from V and 1 base from J, with 3 bases in between. The CDR3 DNA follows: TGTGCCAGCAGCCAAGATCTTAACTATGGCTACACCTTC. Translation gives CASSQDLNYGYTF.

This chain connects TRBV27 to TRBJ2-7; 7 bases are shared with TRBD1. Germline-derived CDR1 and CDR2 are MNHEY and SMNVEV (reference sequence). With V trimmed by 3 bases and J by 3 bases, 8 bases remained unmatched. The CDR3 consists of 15 residues. The CDR3 DNA sequence: TGTGCCAGCAGTTTTTCCGGGACAGACCACTACGAGCAGTACTTC. This translates into CASSFSGTDHYEQYF.

This rearrangement joins TRBV28 to TRBJ2-3, with D possibly TRBD1 on 5 matching bases. This CDR3 is 13 amino acids long. V was pared by 10 bases and J by 7 bases, with 18 bases between. The germline CDR1 and CDR2 sequences are MDHEN and SYDVKM. This chain's CDR3 is CATQGADSHTQYF. The CDR3 bases are TGTGCCACCCAAGGGGCAGATTCCCATACGCAGTATTTT.

This rearrangement joins TRBV18 to TRBJ1-3, with a possible D match to TRBD1 (6 bases). Trimming took 5 bases from V and 0 from J, leaving 11 bases between them. There are 15 residues in the CDR3. CDR1 and CDR2 from the germline V gene are KGHSH and LQKENI. The CDR3 nucleotides are TGTGCCAGCTCAAGTGGACAGATCTCTGGAAACACCATATATTTT. It encodes CASSSGQISGNTIYF.

The rearrangement uses TRBV2 and TRBJ2-6; the D gene is possibly TRBD2 (5 bases). Germline V gene sequence: CDR1 SNHLY, CDR2 FYNNEI. V dropped 0 bases and J dropped 9 bases, with 12 bases sitting between them. The CDR3 extends over 15 amino acids. The CDR3 sequence: CASSEATRGSNVLTF. Written as DNA, the CDR3 is TGTGCCAGCAGTGAAGCAACTCGGGGTAGCAACGTCCTGACTTTC. The full variable domain, completed using reference TRBV2 and TRBJ2-6, is EPEVTQTPSHQVTQMGQEVILRCVPISNHLYFYWYRQILGQKVEFLVSFYNNEISEKSEIFDDQFSVERPDGSNFTLKIRSTKLEDSAMYFCASSEATRGSNVLTFGAGSRLTVL.

V is TRBV7-2 and J is TRBJ1-4; D call uncertain. The germline V gene encodes CDR1 SGHTA and CDR2 FQGNSA. This CDR3 has 13 amino acids. The V end was cut by 5 bases, the J end by 0 bases, with 4 bases between. CDR3 DNA sequence: TGTGCCAGCAGCCCTGCAACTAATGAAAAACTGTTTTTT. This gives the protein CASSPATNEKLFF.

This clone was picked up one time. This rearrangement joins TRBV10-3 to TRBJ1-3; TRBD1 agrees at 7 bases. Germline V gives CDR1 ENHRY, CDR2 SYGVKD. The CDR3 spans 17 residues. V trimming: 0 bases; J trimming: 1 base; junction bases outside the gene matches: 6. The CDR3 reads CAISESRGQGSGNTIYF. As DNA, the CDR3 is TGTGCCATCAGTGAGTCAAGGGGGCAGGGGTCTGGAAACACCATATATTTT.

This chain links TRBV11-3 with TRBJ2-2, with 7 bases fitting TRBD2. This CDR3 comprises 16 residues. Germline trimming cut 1 base from V and 1 base from J; bases unmatched to any gene: 3. Germline V gives CDR1 SGHNT, CDR2 YENEEA. DNA of the CDR3: TGTGCCAGCAGCTTAGGATCGGGAGGGAACACCGGGGAGCTGTTTTTT. Translation gives CASSLGSGGNTGELFF.